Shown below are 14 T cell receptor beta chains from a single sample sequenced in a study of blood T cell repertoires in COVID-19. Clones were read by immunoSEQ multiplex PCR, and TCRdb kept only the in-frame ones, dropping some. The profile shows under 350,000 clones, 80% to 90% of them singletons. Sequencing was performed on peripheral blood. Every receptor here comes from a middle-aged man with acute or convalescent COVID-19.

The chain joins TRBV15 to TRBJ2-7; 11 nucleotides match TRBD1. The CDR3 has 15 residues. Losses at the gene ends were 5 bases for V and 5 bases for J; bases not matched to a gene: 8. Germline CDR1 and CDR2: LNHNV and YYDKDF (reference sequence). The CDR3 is CATSRWGQGENEQYF. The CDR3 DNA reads TGTGCCACCAGCCGGTGGGGACAGGGGGAAAACGAGCAGTACTTC.

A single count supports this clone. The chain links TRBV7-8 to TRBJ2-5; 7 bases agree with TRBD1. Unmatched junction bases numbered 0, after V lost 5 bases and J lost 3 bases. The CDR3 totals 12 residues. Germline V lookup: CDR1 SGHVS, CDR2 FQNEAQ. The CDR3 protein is CASSTGEETQYF. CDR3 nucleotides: TGTGCCAGCAGCACAGGGGAAGAGACCCAGTACTTC.

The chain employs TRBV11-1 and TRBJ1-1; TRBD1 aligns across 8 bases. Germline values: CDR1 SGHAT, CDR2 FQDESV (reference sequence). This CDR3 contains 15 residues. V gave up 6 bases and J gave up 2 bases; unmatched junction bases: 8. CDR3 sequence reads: CASSSWTGTNTEAFF. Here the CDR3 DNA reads TGTGCCAGCAGTTCCTGGACAGGGACAAACACTGAAGCTTTCTTT.

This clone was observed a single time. The CDR3 spells CASSQDTGILSYNEQFF. CDR3 DNA sequence: TGTGCCAGCAGCCAAGATACAGGGATCCTCTCCTACAATGAGCAGTTCTTC. This chain connects TRBV3-1 (or the pseudogene TRBV3-2) to TRBJ2-1; D is perhaps TRBD1 (6 bases). The V gene's germline CDR1 is LGHDT and CDR2 YNNKEL (reference sequence). V was shortened by 0 bases and J by 0 bases, with 12 bases between the two germline ends. CDR3 length: 17 amino acids.

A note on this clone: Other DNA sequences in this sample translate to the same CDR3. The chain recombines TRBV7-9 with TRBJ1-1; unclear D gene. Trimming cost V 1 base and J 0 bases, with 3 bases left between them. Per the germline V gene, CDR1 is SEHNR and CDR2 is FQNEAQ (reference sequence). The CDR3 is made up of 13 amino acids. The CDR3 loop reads CASSLDMNTEAFF. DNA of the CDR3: TGTGCCAGCAGCTTAGACATGAACACTGAAGCTTTCTTT.

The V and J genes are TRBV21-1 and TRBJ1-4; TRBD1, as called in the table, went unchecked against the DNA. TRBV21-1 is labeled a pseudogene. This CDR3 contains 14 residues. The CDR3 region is CASGQGVENEKLFF. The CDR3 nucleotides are TGTGCCAGCGGCCAGGGGGTAGAGAATGAAAAACTGTTTTTT.

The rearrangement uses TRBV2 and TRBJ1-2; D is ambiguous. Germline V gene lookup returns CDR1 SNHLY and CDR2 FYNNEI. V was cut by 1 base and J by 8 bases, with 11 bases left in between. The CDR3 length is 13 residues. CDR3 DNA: TGTGCCAGCAGTGAAGGGCGGTCTAGGGGCTACACCTTC. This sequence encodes CASSEGRSRGYTF.

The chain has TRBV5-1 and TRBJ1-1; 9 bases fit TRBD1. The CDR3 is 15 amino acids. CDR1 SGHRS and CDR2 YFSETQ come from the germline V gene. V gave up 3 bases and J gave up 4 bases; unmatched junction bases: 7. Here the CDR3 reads CASSYVTGGLTEAFF. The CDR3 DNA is TGCGCCAGCAGCTACGTGACAGGGGGACTCACTGAAGCTTTCTTT. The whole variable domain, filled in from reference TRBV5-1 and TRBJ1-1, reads KAGVTQTPRYLIKTRGQQVTLSCSPISGHRSVSWYQQTPGQGLQFLFEYFSETQRNKGNFPGRFSGRQFSNSRSEMNVSTLELGDSALYLCASSYVTGGLTEAFFGQGTRLTVV.

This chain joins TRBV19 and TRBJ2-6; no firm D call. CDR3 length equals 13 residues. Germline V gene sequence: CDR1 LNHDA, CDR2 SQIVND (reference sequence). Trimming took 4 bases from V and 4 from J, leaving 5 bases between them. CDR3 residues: CASSTTGANVLTF. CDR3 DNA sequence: TGTGCCAGTAGTACGACAGGGGCCAACGTCCTGACTTTC.

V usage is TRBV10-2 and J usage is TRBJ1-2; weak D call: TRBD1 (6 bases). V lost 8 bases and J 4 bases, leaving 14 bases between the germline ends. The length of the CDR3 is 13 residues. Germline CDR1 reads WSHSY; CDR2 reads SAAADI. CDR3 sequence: CASGEGQPYGYTF. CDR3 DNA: TGCGCCAGCGGGGAAGGACAGCCCTATGGCTACACCTTC.

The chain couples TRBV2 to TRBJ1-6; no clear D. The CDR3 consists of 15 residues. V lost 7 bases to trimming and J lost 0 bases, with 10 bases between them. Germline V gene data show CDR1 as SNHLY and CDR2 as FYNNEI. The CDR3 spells CASIDSLSYNSPLHF. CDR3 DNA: TGTGCCAGCATCGACTCCCTCTCCTATAATTCACCCCTCCACTTT.

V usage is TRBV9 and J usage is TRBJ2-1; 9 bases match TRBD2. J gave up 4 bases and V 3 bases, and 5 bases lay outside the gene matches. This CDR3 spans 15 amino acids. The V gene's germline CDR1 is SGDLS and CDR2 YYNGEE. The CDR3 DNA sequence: TGTGCCAGCAGCGCCCGACTAGCGGTTTACAATGAGCAGTTCTTC. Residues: CASSARLAVYNEQFF.

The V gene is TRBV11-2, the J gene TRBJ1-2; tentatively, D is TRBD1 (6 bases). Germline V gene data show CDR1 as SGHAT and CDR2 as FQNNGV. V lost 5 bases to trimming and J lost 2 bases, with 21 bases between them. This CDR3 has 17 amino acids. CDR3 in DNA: TGTGCCAGCAGCAAAACAGGGTCGCCAAATCCAAACTATGGCTACACCTTC. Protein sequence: CASSKTGSPNPNYGYTF.

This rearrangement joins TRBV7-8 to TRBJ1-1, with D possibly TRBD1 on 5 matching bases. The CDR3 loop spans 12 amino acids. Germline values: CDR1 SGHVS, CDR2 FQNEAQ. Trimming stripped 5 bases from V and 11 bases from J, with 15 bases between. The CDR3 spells CASSLHQGFAFF. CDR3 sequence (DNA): TGTGCCAGCAGCCTTCACCAGGGATTTGCTTTCTTT.